This T cell receptor beta chain was sequenced for a study of blood T cell repertoires in COVID-19. CDR1 and CDR2 (germline): WNHNN, SYGVQD (reference sequence). V trimming: 6 bases; J trimming: 6 bases; junction bases outside the gene matches: 9. This CDR3 spans 16 amino acids. Profiled with immunoSEQ multiplex PCR; TCRdb holds only in-frame clones, not every one. The sample includes about 100,000 clones, about four fifths seen only once; the top ten take 26%. This TCR derives from a man aged 60 to 69 with acute or convalescent COVID-19. The genes are TRBV10-1 and TRBJ2-3, with 13 bases identical to TRBD2. What was sequenced was peripheral blood. CDR3 sequence (DNA): TGCGCCAGCAGATTTGGACTAGCGGGAGATAGGGATACGCAGTATTTT. It yields the protein CASRFGLAGDRDTQYF.